One sample yielded the 14 T cell receptor beta chains listed below, sequenced in a study of regulatory T cells in long-lasting Graves disease. iRepertoire HTBI primers and Arm-PCR of CDR3 regions built TCR beta libraries. TCRdb reanalysed the multiplex PCR reads using MiXCR and keeps one entry per CDR3 protein. The repertoire has a few hundred thousand distinct CDR3 sequences, approximately 12% of them found once; the top ten carry over 7.5%. Described time point: newly diagnosed GD, antithyroid drugs for less than 3 months. Construction of the TCR library relied on RNA isolated from PBMCs. Separately, the same data were catalogued under a study of T cells in Graves' hyperthyroidism and ophthalmopathy.

The sample in question was peripheral blood mononuclear cells (PBMCs), obtained at new diagnosis, from a patient treated with antithyroid drugs. These receptors came from a man under 40 with Graves disease.

In this sample, this clonotype turned up a few times. The chain recombines TRBV29-1 with TRBJ2-1, with TRBD2 identical over 8 bases. CDR1 is SQVTM, CDR2 ANQGSEA, per germline. CDR3 length: 16 residues. Unmatched junction bases numbered 14, after V lost 7 bases and J lost 3 bases. In DNA, the CDR3 is TGCAGCGCTCCTGGCCGGGCGGGAGGTGTCTACAATGAGCAGTTCTTC. It encodes CSAPGRAGGVYNEQFF.

The chain employs TRBV5-6 and TRBJ2-3, with D unclear. CDR3 size: 16 residues. V dropped 4 bases and J dropped 6 bases, with 21 bases sitting between them. Germline CDR1 is SGHDT and CDR2 is YYEEEE. CDR3 DNA: TGTGCCAGCAGCCGGCGGTTTGGGTCTTTCGGTGATACGCAGTATTTT. This translates into CASSRRFGSFGDTQYF.

This clonotype was recorded at least ten times. The gene calls are TRBV2 and TRBJ2-4; 9 bases are shared with TRBD1. Unmatched junction bases numbered 14, after V lost 4 bases and J lost 1 base. The CDR3 has 19 residues. Germline-derived CDR1 and CDR2 are SNHLY and FYNNEI. The CDR3 DNA reads TGTGCCAGCAGTGTGTCCGCGGGACAGGGAAAGATGGCCAAAAACATTCAGTACTTC. Its protein product is CASSVSAGQGKMAKNIQYF.

The sample holds many counts of this clonotype. The CDR3 sequence: CASRKTRNEQFF. The CDR3, as DNA: TGTGCCAGTAGGAAGACTAGGAATGAGCAGTTCTTC. V usage is TRBV19 and J usage is TRBJ2-1; D possibly corresponds to TRBD2 (6 bases). Germline values: CDR1 LNHDA, CDR2 SQIVND (reference sequence). The CDR3 totals 12 residues. Trimming stripped 6 bases from V and 7 bases from J, with 10 bases between.

This clonotype was observed at least ten times. This chain joins TRBV5-1 and TRBJ1-4, with D maybe TRBD1 (5 bases). The CDR3 is 14 residues long. With 2 bases removed from V and 7 bases from J, the gap between germline ends came to 12 bases. Germline loops: CDR1 SGHRS, CDR2 YFSETQ. DNA of the CDR3: TGCGCCAGCAGCTTCATGCAGGGTAGTGAAAAACTGTTTTTT. Its protein product is CASSFMQGSEKLFF. The variable domain in full, with the rest retrieved from reference TRBV5-1 and TRBJ1-4, is KAGVTQTPRYLIKTRGQQVTLSCSPISGHRSVSWYQQTPGQGLQFLFEYFSETQRNKGNFPGRFSGRQFSNSRSEMNVSTLELGDSALYLCASSFMQGSEKLFFGSGTQLSVL.

A few counts support this clonotype. The chain joins TRBV12-3 or TRBV12-4 to TRBJ2-1; 8 bases are a match to TRBD2. V gave up 8 bases and J gave up 10 bases; unmatched junction bases: 7. The CDR3 is 12 amino acids. CDR3: CASGLAGREQFF. CDR3 in DNA: TGTGCCAGCGGGCTAGCGGGCCGAGAGCAGTTCTTC.

This clonotype appeared many times. CDR3 DNA sequence: TGCAGCGTTGAAGAAGGGTTTGGCCAAGAGACCCAGTACTTC. Translation gives CSVEEGFGQETQYF. This sequence joins TRBV29-1 and TRBJ2-5; no firm D call. The germline V and J ends were trimmed by 0 bases and 1 base, with 9 bases remaining between them. The CDR3 runs to 14 residues. The germline CDR1 and CDR2 sequences are SQVTM and ANQGSEA. The complete variable domain, with remaining parts taken from reference TRBV29-1 and TRBJ2-5, reads SAVISQKPSRDICQRGTSLTIQCQVDSQVTMMFWYRQQPGQSLTLIATANQGSEATYESGFVIDKFPISRPNLTFSTLTVSNMSPEDSSIYLCSVEEGFGQETQYFGPGTRLLVL.

The chain joins TRBV20-1 to TRBJ2-4, with D perhaps matching TRBD2 (6 bases). This CDR3 is 17 amino acids long. Trimming left V 1 base short and J 0 bases short, with 16 bases between. Germline CDR1 DFQATT, CDR2 SNEGSKA (reference sequence). This CDR3 is CSARGLVITRAKNIQYF. The CDR3 coding sequence is TGCAGTGCTAGAGGACTAGTAATTACTAGAGCCAAAAACATTCAGTACTTC.

This clonotype was seen at least ten times. V usage is TRBV18 and J usage is TRBJ2-7, with D hard to call. The CDR3 covers 14 residues. The V and J ends lost 0 bases and 2 bases respectively, with 8 bases between them. Per germline, CDR1 KGHSH and CDR2 LQKENI. The CDR3 nucleotides read TGTGCCAGCTCACCACCGTCTAAGACCTACGAGCAGTACTTC. Amino acids: CASSPPSKTYEQYF.

The rearrangement uses TRBV30 and TRBJ1-1, with D perhaps matching TRBD1 (5 bases). The V end was cut by 1 base, the J end by 0 bases, with 21 bases between. Germline V gene lookup returns CDR1 GTSNPN and CDR2 SVGIG (reference sequence). There are 18 residues in the CDR3. The CDR3 DNA sequence: TGTGCCTGGAGTGGTCTGGGTAGGGACCAAGTATTGAACACTGAAGCTTTCTTT. Residues: CAWSGLGRDQVLNTEAFF.

There are many counts of this clonotype. V and J are TRBV2 and TRBJ2-1; D assignment may be TRBD1 or TRBD2 (5 bases each). CDR1 is SNHLY, CDR2 FYNNEI, per germline. The CDR3 has 15 residues. Trimming left V 6 bases short and J 0 bases short, with 12 bases between. Here the CDR3 DNA reads TGTGCCAGCAGAACGGGACGCAACTCCTACAATGAGCAGTTCTTC. The encoded protein is CASRTGRNSYNEQFF.

This clonotype was seen repeatedly, ten times or more. This may come from a read error, since a much larger clone is one base off. This chain's CDR3 is CASSLHSYEQYF. CDR3 DNA: TGCGCCAGCAGCTTGCACAGCTACGAGCAGTACTTC. This chain links TRBV5-1 with TRBJ2-7; D not resolved. Germline V gene lookup returns CDR1 SGHRS and CDR2 YFSETQ. The length of the CDR3 is 12 residues. V was cut by 1 base and J by 3 bases, with 5 bases left in between.

This clonotype was picked up many times. This chain joins TRBV12-3 or TRBV12-4 and TRBJ1-2; D remains unclear. The CDR3 covers 11 residues. Trimming removed 2 bases at V and 8 bases at J, with 6 bases between. CDR3 loop: CASSLTRGYTF. In DNA form, the CDR3 reads TGTGCCAGCAGTTTAACGCGCGGCTACACCTTC.

This clonotype was observed many times. A junction boundary mismatches the germline segment, possibly from a read error. The gene calls are TRBV5-1 and TRBJ1-2; the D gene is possibly TRBD1 (5 bases). The CDR3 contains 12 residues. CDR1 is SGHRS and CDR2 is YFSETQ in the germline V gene. DNA of the CDR3: TGTGCCAGCAGCTTAGGGGACTATGGCTACACCTTC. As protein: CASSLGDYGYTF.